One sample yielded the 4 T cell receptor beta chains listed below, sequenced in a study of monozygotic twins with inflammatory bowel disease. TCRdb reprocessed the 5' RACE reads, keeping one entry per CDR3 protein, no DNA. The repertoire shows 200,000 to 250,000 distinct CDR3 sequences; the top ten hold 1.6%. Sequenced: blood. Source of these receptors: a human donor with ulcerative colitis or Crohn's disease, or a healthy co-twin of an affected twin (not recorded which).

The chain joins TRBV18 to TRBJ2-3. Germline CDR1 reads KGHSH; CDR2 reads LQKENI. The CDR3 has 15 residues. CDR3 residues: CASSPDEGSTDTQYF.

The J gene is TRBJ1-2, the V gene TRBV11-2. CDR1 is SGHAT, CDR2 FQNNGV, per germline. This CDR3 is built from 13 residues. CDR3 loop: CASSQDGYYGYTF. The full variable domain, in which reference TRBV11-2 and TRBJ1-2 provide the parts outside the CDR3, is EAGVAQSPRYKIIEKRQSVAFWCNPISGHATLYWYQQILGQGPKLLIQFQNNGVVDDSQLPKDRFSAERLKGVDSTLKIQPAKLEDSAVYLCASSQDGYYGYTFGSGTRLTVV.

The V gene is TRBV4-1, the J gene TRBJ1-4; the D call from TCRdb, TRBD1, cannot be confirmed without DNA. CDR1 MGHRA and CDR2 YSYEKL come from the germline V gene. The CDR3 consists of 15 residues. The CDR3 reads CASSRPPGPMAELFF.

The chain links TRBV14 to TRBJ1-2. Germline V gene sequence: CDR1 SGHDN, CDR2 FVKESK. The CDR3 contains 15 residues. The CDR3 spells CASSQARQLGYGYTF.